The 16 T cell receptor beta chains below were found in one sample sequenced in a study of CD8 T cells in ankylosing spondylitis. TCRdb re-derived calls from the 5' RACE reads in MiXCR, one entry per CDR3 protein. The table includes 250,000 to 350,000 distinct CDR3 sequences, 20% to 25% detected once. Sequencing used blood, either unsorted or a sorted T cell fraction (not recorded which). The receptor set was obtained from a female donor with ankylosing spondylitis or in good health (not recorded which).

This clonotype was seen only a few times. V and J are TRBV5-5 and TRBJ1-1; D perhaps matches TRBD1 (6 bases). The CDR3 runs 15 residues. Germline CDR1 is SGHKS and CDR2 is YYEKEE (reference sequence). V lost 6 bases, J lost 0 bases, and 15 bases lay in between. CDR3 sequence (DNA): TGTGCCAGCAAGGGGGAGCTTTTCATGAACACTGAAGCTTTCTTT. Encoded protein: CASKGELFMNTEAFF.

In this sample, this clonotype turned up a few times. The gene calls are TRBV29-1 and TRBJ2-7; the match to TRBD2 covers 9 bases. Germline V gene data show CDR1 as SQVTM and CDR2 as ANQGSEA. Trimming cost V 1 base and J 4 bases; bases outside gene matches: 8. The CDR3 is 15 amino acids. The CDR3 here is CSVEGERGAFYEQYF. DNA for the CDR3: TGCAGCGTTGAAGGGGAGCGGGGGGCGTTTTACGAGCAGTACTTC.

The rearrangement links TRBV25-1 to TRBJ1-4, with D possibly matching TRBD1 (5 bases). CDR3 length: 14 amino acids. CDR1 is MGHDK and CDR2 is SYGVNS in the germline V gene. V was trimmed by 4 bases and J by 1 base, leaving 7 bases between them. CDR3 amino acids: CASSAGGTNEKLFF. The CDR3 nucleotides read TGTGCCAGCAGTGCTGGGGGAACTAATGAAAAACTGTTTTTT. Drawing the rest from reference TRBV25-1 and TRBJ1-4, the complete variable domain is EADIYQTPRYLVIGTGKKITLECSQTMGHDKMYWYQQDPGMELHLIHYSYGVNSTEKGDLSSESTVSRIRTEHFPLTLESARPSHTSQYLCASSAGGTNEKLFFGSGTQLSVL.

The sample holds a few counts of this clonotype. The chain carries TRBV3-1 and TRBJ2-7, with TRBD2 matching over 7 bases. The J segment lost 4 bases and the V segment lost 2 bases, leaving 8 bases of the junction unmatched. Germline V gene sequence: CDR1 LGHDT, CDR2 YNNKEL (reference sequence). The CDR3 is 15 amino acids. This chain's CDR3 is CASSQWTGGIYEQYF. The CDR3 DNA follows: TGTGCCAGCAGCCAATGGACGGGAGGTATTTACGAGCAGTACTTC.

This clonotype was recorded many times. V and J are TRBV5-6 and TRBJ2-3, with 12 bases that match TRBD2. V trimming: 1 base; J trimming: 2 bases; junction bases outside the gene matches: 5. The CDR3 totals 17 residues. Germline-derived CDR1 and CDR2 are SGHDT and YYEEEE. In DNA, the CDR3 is TGTGCCAGCAGCTTGTTTGGGACTAGCGGGCTCACAGATACGCAGTATTTT. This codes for CASSLFGTSGLTDTQYF.

CDR3 loop: CSARDRGLAESLYEQYF. The CDR3 nucleotides are TGCAGTGCTAGAGACCGTGGACTAGCGGAGTCCCTCTACGAGCAGTACTTC. The V and J genes are TRBV20-1 and TRBJ2-7, with TRBD2 matching over 10 bases. Trimming at V came to 0 bases and at J to 3 bases, leaving 11 bases not matched to a gene. The CDR3 is made up of 17 amino acids. CDR1 DFQATT and CDR2 SNEGSKA come from the germline V gene (reference sequence).

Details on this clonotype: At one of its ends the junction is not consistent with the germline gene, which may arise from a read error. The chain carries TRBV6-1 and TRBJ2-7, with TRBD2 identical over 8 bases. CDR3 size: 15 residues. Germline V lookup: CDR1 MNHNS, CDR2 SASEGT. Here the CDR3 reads CSSSDSGRASYEQYF. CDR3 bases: TGTTCCAGCAGTGATTCCGGGAGGGCCTCCTACGAGCAGTACTTC.

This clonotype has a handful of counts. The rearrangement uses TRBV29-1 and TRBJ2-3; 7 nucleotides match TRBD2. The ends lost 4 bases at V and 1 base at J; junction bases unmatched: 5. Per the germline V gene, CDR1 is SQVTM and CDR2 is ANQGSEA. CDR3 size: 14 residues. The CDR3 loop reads CSVGGGAGTDTQYF. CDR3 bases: TGCAGCGTTGGGGGGGGAGCCGGCACAGATACGCAGTATTTT.

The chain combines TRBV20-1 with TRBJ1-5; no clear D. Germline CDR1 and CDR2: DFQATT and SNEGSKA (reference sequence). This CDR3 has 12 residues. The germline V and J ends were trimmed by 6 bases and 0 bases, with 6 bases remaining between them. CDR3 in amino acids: CSAPDSNQPQHF. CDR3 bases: TGCAGTGCCCCAGATAGCAATCAGCCCCAGCATTTT.

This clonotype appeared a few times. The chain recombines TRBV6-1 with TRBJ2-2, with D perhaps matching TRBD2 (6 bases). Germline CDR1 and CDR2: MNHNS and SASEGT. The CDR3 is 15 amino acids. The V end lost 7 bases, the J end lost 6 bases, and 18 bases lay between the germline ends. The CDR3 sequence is CASMEASSGAGELFF. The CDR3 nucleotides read TGTGCCAGCATGGAGGCTAGTTCGGGGGCCGGGGAGCTGTTTTTT.

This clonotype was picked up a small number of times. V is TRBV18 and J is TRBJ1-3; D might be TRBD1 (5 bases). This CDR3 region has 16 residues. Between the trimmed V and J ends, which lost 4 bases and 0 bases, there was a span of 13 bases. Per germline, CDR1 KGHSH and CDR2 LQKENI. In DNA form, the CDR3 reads TGTGCCAGCTCACTAGGAGGACATCGCTCTGGAAACACCATATATTTT. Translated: CASSLGGHRSGNTIYF.

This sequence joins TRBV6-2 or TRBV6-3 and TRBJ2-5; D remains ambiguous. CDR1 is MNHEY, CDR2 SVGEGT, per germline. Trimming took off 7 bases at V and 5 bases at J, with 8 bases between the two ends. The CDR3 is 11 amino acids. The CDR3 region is CASTSSETQYF. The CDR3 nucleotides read TGTGCCAGCACTTCCTCGGAGACCCAGTACTTC.

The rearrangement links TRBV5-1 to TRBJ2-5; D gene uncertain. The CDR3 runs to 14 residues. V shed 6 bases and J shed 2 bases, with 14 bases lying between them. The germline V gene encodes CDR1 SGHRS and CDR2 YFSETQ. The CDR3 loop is CASMRNGRQETQYF. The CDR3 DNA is TGCGCCAGCATGAGGAATGGCAGACAAGAGACCCAGTACTTC.

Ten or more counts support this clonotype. The CDR3 region has the DNA TGCAGTGCTGCCGAGACAGGGGATGAAAAACTGTTTTTT. Translated, it gives CSAAETGDEKLFF. V and J are TRBV20-1 and TRBJ1-4; 8 bases are shared with TRBD1. The CDR3 contains 13 residues. Germline V gene sequence: CDR1 DFQATT, CDR2 SNEGSKA (reference sequence). Unmatched junction bases numbered 5, after V lost 5 bases and J lost 6 bases.

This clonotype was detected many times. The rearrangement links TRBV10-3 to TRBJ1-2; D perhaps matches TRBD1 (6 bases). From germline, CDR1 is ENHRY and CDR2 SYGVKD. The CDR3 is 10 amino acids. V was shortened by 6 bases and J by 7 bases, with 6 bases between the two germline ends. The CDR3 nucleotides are TGTGCCATCAGAGGGGGTGGCTACACCTTC. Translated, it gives CAIRGGGYTF.

CDR3 nucleotide sequence: TGTGCCAGCAGCATACAGGGCGGCGAGCAGTACTTC. This sequence encodes CASSIQGGEQYF. The chain recombines TRBV11-3 with TRBJ2-7; possible D gene TRBD1, 6 bases. Trimming took 5 bases from V and 6 from J, leaving 11 bases between them. Germline CDR1 SGHNT, CDR2 YENEEA. The CDR3 totals 12 residues.